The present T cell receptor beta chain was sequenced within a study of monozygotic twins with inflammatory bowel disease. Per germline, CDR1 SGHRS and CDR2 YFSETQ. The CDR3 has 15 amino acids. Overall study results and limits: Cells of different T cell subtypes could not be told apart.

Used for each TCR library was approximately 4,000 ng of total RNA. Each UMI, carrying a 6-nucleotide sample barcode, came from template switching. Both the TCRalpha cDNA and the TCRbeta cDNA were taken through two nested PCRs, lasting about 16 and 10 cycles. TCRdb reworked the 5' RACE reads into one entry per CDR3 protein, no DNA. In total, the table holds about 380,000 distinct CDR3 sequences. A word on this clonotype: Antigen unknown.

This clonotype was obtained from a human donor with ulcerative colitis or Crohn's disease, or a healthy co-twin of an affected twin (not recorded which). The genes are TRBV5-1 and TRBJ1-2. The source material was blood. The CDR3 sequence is CASSSSARALYGYTF.